The rows below give T cell receptor beta chains drawn from one sample of a study of blood T cell repertoires in COVID-19. Measured with immunoSEQ multiplex PCR; TCRdb has only the in-frame clones, and not every one. The sample holds about 400,000 clones, roughly 89% seen once. Sequenced input: PBMCs or T cells enriched from blood (not recorded which). These receptors were collected from a woman in her forties or fifties who had recovered from COVID-19. CDR3s include the opening cysteine and the closing phenylalanine or tryptophan. Each record gives: D gene, V gene, clone size, J gene, CDR3 protein, CDR3 DNA. A D gene is named only where the DNA matches it firmly. Rows give clone size only sometimes, using once, few, many, or a class for an expanded clone.

d_gene: TRBD1; v_gene: TRBV29-1; abundance: -; j_gene: TRBJ1-2; CDR3aa: CSVGTPTGGVNGYTF; CDR3nt: TGCAGCGTTGGAACCCCGACAGGGGGCGTAAATGGCTACACCTTC
d_gene: -; v_gene: TRBV11-2; abundance: -; j_gene: TRBJ2-5; CDR3aa: CASSIRGQETQYF; CDR3nt: TGTGCCAGCAGCATTAGGGGTCAAGAGACCCAGTACTTC
d_gene: TRBD2; v_gene: TRBV11-2; abundance: -; j_gene: TRBJ2-7; CDR3aa: CASSLVRGGSYEQYF; CDR3nt: TGTGCCAGCAGCTTAGTTCGGGGGGGCTCCTACGAGCAGTACTTC
d_gene: TRBD1; v_gene: TRBV12-3/TRBV12-4; abundance: -; j_gene: TRBJ1-3; CDR3aa: CASGTGSGNTIYF; CDR3nt: TGTGCCAGCGGGACAGGGTCCGGAAACACCATATATTTT
d_gene: -; v_gene: TRBV29-1; abundance: -; j_gene: TRBJ2-2; CDR3aa: CSVDTDANTGELFF; CDR3nt: TGCAGCGTTGACACAGACGCGAACACCGGGGAGCTGTTTTTT
d_gene: TRBD1; v_gene: TRBV7-6; abundance: -; j_gene: TRBJ1-6; CDR3aa: CASSLLGGHNSPLHF; CDR3nt: TGTGCCAGCAGCTTATTAGGGGGCCATAATTCACCCCTCCACTTT
d_gene: -; v_gene: TRBV29-1; abundance: -; j_gene: TRBJ1-2; CDR3aa: CSVRSGIGYTF; CDR3nt: TGCAGCGTTAGGTCAGGGATTGGCTACACCTTC
d_gene: -; v_gene: TRBV24-1; abundance: few; j_gene: TRBJ2-7; CDR3aa: CATSAQQGEIYEQYF; CDR3nt: TGTGCCACCAGTGCGCAACAGGGTGAGATCTACGAGCAGTACTTC
d_gene: TRBD1; v_gene: TRBV6-5; abundance: -; j_gene: TRBJ2-7; CDR3aa: CASSPGQFYEQYF; CDR3nt: TGTGCCAGCAGCCCGGGACAGTTCTACGAGCAGTACTTC
d_gene: TRBD1; v_gene: TRBV29-1; abundance: -; j_gene: TRBJ1-2; CDR3aa: CSVRQGAGDGYTF; CDR3nt: TGCAGCGTCAGACAGGGGGCAGGGGATGGCTACACCTTC
d_gene: TRBD1; v_gene: TRBV4-1; abundance: -; j_gene: TRBJ2-7; CDR3aa: CASSPGTGIVGPYEQYF; CDR3nt: TGCGCCAGCAGCCCTGGGACAGGGATCGTTGGTCCCTACGAGCAGTACTTC
d_gene: -; v_gene: TRBV5-1; abundance: -; j_gene: TRBJ2-7; CDR3aa: CASSLEGLSSYEQYF; CDR3nt: TGCGCCAGCAGCTTGGAAGGACTCAGCTCCTACGAGCAGTACTTC
d_gene: -; v_gene: TRBV7-2; abundance: few; j_gene: TRBJ1-1; CDR3aa: CASSLQGNEAFF; CDR3nt: TGTGCCAGCAGCCTACAGGGCAATGAAGCTTTCTTT
d_gene: -; v_gene: TRBV7-9; abundance: -; j_gene: TRBJ2-5; CDR3aa: CASSLSGAEETQYF; CDR3nt: TGTGCCAGCAGCTTATCTGGGGCGGAGGAGACCCAGTACTTC